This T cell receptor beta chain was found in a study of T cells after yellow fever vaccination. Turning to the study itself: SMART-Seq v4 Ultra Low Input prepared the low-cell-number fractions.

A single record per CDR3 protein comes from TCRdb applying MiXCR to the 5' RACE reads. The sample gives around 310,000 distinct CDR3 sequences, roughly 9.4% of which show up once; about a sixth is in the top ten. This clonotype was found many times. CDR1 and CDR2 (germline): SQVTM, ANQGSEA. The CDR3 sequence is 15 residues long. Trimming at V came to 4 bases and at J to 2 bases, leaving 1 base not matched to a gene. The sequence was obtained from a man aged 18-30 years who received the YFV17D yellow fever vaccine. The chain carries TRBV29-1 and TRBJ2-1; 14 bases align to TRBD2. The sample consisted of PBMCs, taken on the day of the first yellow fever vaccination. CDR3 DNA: TGCAGCGTTGGGACTAGCGGGGGGCCCTACAATGAGCAGTTCTTC. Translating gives CSVGTSGGPYNEQFF.